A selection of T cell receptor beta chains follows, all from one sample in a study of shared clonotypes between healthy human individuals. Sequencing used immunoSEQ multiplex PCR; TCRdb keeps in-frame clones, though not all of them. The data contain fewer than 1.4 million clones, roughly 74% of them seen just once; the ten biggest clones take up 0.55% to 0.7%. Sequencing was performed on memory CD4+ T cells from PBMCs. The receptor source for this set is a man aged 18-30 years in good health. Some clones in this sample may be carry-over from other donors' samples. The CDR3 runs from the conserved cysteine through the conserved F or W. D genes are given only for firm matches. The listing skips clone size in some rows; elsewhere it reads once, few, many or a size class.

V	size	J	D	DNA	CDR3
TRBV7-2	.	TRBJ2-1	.	TGTGCCAGCAGCTTCTCAGCGGGCCTATACAATGAGCAGTTCTTC	CASSFSAGLYNEQFF
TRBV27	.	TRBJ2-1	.	TGTGCCAGCAGGGGTTCTTGGGGCAATGAGCAGTTCTTC	CASRGSWGNEQFF
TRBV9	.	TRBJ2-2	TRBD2	TGTGCCAGCAGCGGGGGGACTAGCGGGAGGCCCGGCACCGGGGAGCTGTTTTTT	CASSGGTSGRPGTGELFF
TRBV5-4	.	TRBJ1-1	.	TGTGCCAGCAGCCCGAGCACAGAGAACACTGAAGCTTTCTTT	CASSPSTENTEAFF
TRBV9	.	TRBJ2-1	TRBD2	TGTGCCAGCAGCGTACTGGTGGGAGGGTACAATGAGCAGTTCTTC	CASSVLVGGYNEQFF
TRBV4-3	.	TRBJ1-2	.	TGCGCCAGCAGCCAACTGGGGGGGCCAGACTATGGCTACACCTTC	CASSQLGGPDYGYTF
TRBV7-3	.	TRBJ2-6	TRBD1	TGTGCCAGCAGCTTATCCACTACAGGGGGCTCCCTAGGGAGTGGGGCCAACGTCCTGACTTTC	CASSLSTTGGSLGSGANVLTF
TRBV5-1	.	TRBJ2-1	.	TGCGCCAGCAGCTCGACTCGGGGGGCGGGCAGCTCTGAGCAGTTCTTC	CASSSTRGAGSSEQFF
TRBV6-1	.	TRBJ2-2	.	TGTGCCAGCAGTGAAGGGTCAACGAACACCGGGGAGCTGTTTTTT	CASSEGSTNTGELFF
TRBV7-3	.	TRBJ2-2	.	TGTGCCAGCAGCTTACGAGACTACCCGAACACCGGGGAGCTGTTTTTT	CASSLRDYPNTGELFF
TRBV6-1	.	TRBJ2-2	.	TGTGCCAGCAGTGAATGGGGGGCCGGCACCGGGGAGCTGTTTTTT	CASSEWGAGTGELFF
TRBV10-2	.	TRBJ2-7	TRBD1	TGCGCCAGCAGTGTTATCCGACAGGGGGCAATGGATGAGCAGTACTTC	CASSVIRQGAMDEQYF
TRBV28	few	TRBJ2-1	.	TGTGCCAGCAGACGGGACTCCCCTGAGCAGTTCTTC	CASRRDSPEQFF
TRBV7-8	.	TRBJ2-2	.	TGTGCCAGCAGCTTTCCCATCAGAGGCAGGAACACCGGGGAGCTGTTTTTT	CASSFPIRGRNTGELFF
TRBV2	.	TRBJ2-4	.	TGTGCCAGCAGTGAAGGGGAGCTTCTAGCCAAAAACATTCAGTACTTC	CASSEGELLAKNIQYF
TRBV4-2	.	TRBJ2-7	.	TGTGCCAGCAGCTATCGGACTGCTACGCTTTCCTACGAGCAGTACTTC	CASSYRTATLSYEQYF
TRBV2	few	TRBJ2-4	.	TGTGCCAGCAGTGCCCGTGAGGCCAAAAACATTCAGTACTTC	CASSAREAKNIQYF
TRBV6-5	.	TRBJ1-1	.	TGTGCCAGCAGTTACTCCTATAACACTGAAGCTTTCTTT	CASSYSYNTEAFF
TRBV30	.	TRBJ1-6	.	TGTGCCTGGAATCGACCCGTCTCACCCCTCCACTTT	CAWNRPVSPLHF
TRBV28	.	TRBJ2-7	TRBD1	TGTGCCAGCAGTTTCCCGTTGGGACAGGACTACGAGCAGTACTTC	CASSFPLGQDYEQYF
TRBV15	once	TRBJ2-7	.	TGTGCCACCAGCAGAGGACACGCCCTAGAGTACGAGCAGTACTTC	CATSRGHALEYEQYF
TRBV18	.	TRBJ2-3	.	TGTGCCAGCTCACCGATGGCAGCGACAGATACGCAGTATTTT	CASSPMAATDTQYF
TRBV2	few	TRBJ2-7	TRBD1	TGTGCCAGCAGTCCGGGACAGGGAGTCCACGAGCAGTACTTC	CASSPGQGVHEQYF
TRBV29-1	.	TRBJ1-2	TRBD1	TGCAGCGTTGCAGGACAGGGCTCAAACTATGGCTACACCTTC	CSVAGQGSNYGYTF
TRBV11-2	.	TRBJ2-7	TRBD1	TGTGCCAGCAGTAAGCTTGGGACAGAACATCCTAACGAGCAGTACTTC	CASSKLGTEHPNEQYF
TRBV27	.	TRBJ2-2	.	TGTGCCAGCAGTTTATCGAAACCCGGGGAGCTGTTTTTT	CASSLSKPGELFF
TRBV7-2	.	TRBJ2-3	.	TGTGCCAGCAGCTTAGCCCTCATAGATACGCAGTATTTT	CASSLALIDTQYF
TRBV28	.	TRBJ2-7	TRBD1	TGTGCCAGCAGTCCCCGGACAGGGACTTCCTACGAGCAGTACTTC	CASSPRTGTSYEQYF
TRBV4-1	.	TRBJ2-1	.	TGCGCCAGCAGCCAAAAGGGGGGGGGACCGCGAACCACCCAGTTCTTC	CASSQKGGGPRTTQFF